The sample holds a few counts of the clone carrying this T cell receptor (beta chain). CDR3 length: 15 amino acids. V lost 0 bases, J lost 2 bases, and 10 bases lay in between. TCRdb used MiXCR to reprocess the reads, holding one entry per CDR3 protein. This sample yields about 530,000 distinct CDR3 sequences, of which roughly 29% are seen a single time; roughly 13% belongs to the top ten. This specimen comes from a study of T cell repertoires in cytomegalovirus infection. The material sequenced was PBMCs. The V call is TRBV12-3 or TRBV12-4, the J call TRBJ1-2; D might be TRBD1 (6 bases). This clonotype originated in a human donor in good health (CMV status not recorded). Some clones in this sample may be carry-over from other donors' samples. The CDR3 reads CASSLAGGDNYGYTF. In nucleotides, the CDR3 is TGTGCCAGCAGTTTAGCAGGGGGGGACAACTATGGCTACACCTTC.